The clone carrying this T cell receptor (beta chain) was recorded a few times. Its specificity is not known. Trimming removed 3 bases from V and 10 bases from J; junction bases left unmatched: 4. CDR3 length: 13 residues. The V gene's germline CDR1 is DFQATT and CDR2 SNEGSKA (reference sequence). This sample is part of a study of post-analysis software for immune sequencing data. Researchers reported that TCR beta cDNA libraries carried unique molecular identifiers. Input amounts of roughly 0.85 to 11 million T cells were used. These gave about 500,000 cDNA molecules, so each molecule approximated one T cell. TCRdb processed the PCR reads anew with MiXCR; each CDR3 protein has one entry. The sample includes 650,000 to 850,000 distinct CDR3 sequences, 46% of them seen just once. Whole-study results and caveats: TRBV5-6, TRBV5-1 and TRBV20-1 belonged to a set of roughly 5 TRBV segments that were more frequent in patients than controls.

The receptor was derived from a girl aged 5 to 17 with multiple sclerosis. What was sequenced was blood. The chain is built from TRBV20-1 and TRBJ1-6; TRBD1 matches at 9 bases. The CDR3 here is CSASAGQGSPLHF. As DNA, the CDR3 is TGCAGTGCTAGTGCCGGACAGGGGTCACCCCTCCACTTT.